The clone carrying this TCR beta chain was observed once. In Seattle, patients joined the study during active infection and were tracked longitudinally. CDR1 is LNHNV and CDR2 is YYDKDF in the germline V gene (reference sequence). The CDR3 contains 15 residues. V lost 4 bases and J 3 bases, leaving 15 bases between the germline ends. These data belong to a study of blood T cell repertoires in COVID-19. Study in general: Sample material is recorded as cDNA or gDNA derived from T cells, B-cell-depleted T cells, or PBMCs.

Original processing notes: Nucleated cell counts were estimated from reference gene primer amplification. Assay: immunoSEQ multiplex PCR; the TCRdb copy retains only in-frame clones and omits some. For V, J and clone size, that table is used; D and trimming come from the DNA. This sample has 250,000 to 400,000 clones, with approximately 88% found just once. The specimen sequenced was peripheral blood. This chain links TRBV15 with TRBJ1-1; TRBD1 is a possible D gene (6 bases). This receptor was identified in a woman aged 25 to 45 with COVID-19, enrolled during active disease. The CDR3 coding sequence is TGTGCCACCAGCAATACACAGGGTGGGTACACTGAAGCTTTCTTT. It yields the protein CATSNTQGGYTEAFF.